The 2 T cell receptor beta chains presented below share a single source sample, sequenced in a study of response to subunit inactivated influenza vaccine (dated by TCRdb to 2017 to 2018). The protocol used for the library was RT-PCR. The instrument given in TCRdb is Illumina HiSeq 2500. TCRdb ran its own pipeline on the public reads, namely fastp trimming at Q25 and MiXCR clone calling, and kept in-frame beta chains. Rows merge per CDR3 protein into single entries with the most common DNA and genes. Present in this sample are hundreds of thousands of distinct CDR3 sequences, 11% to 15% of which were seen just once. 6% to 8% of the sample is held by the ten biggest clonotypes. This material consisted of PBMCs from blood, taken around 15 days before vaccination. The source of these receptors is a man between 45 and 60 years old who received an inactivated influenza vaccine. Donor details come from another sample of the same person, matched by shared clones.

V and J are TRBV5-6 and TRBJ2-2; the D is unclear. V lost 4 bases to trimming and J lost 5 bases, with 15 bases between them. Germline lookup yields CDR1 SGHDT and CDR2 YYEEEE. The CDR3 consists of 15 residues. DNA of the CDR3: TGTGCCAGCAGCCCCCCGGCTAGACGAACCGGGGAGCTGTTTTTT. Translating it yields CASSPPARRTGELFF.

This clonotype was detected only a few times. The V and J genes are TRBV29-1 and TRBJ2-7; TRBD2 matches at 11 bases. Germline values: CDR1 SQVTM, CDR2 ANQGSEA. The CDR3 runs to 15 residues. V was pared by 0 bases and J by 5 bases, with 6 bases of the junction left unmatched. The CDR3 DNA reads TGCAGCGTTGAAGAGTTAGCGGGAGGGCCCAACGAGCAGTACTTC. It is translated as CSVEELAGGPNEQYF.